A selection of T cell receptor beta chains follows, all from one sample in a study of blood T cell repertoires in COVID-19. Sequencing was performed with immunoSEQ multiplex PCR; in TCRdb, only in-frame clones are kept and a portion is missing. The sample carries fewer than 70,000 clones, around 87% recorded once. The sample was peripheral blood. These receptor sequences come from a man aged 60-69 years with active or convalescent COVID-19. CDR3s include the opening cysteine and the closing phenylalanine or tryptophan. The D gene is left open where the match is weak. Rows give clone size only sometimes, using once, few, many, or a class for an expanded clone.

d_gene: TRBD1
abundance: -
v_gene: TRBV6-5
j_gene: TRBJ2-7
CDR3nt: TGTGCCAGCAAGACAGGGTCCTCCTACGAGCAGTACTTC
CDR3aa: CASKTGSSYEQYF

d_gene: TRBD2
abundance: -
v_gene: TRBV2
j_gene: TRBJ2-1
CDR3nt: TGTGCCAGCAGCCCCCGGGGCCTAGCGGGGGTCAATGAGCAGTTCTTC
CDR3aa: CASSPRGLAGVNEQFF

d_gene: -
abundance: -
v_gene: TRBV2
j_gene: TRBJ1-5
CDR3nt: TGTGCCAGCAGTGTTAGCAGTGGGGGGAGTCAGCCCCAGCATTTT
CDR3aa: CASSVSSGGSQPQHF

d_gene: -
abundance: -
v_gene: TRBV28
j_gene: TRBJ2-1
CDR3nt: TGTGCCAGCAGTACGGCGGGACTTGGGAATGAGCAGTTCTTC
CDR3aa: CASSTAGLGNEQFF

d_gene: -
abundance: -
v_gene: TRBV27
j_gene: TRBJ1-6
CDR3nt: TGTGCCAGCAGACTCATGGGGGGGTATAATTCACCCCTCCACTTT
CDR3aa: CASRLMGGYNSPLHF

d_gene: -
abundance: -
v_gene: TRBV3-1/TRBV3-2
j_gene: TRBJ1-1
CDR3nt: TGTGCCAGCAGCCAGCATGCGGGGAACACTGAAGCTTTCTTT
CDR3aa: CASSQHAGNTEAFF

d_gene: -
abundance: -
v_gene: TRBV6-4
j_gene: TRBJ1-5
CDR3nt: TGTGCCAGCAGACCACAGGGAGTAAGCAATCAGCCCCAGCATTTT
CDR3aa: CASRPQGVSNQPQHF

d_gene: TRBD2
abundance: -
v_gene: TRBV30
j_gene: TRBJ2-3
CDR3nt: TGTGCCTGGAGTGTGACTAGCGGGAGCACAGATACGCAGTATTTT
CDR3aa: CAWSVTSGSTDTQYF

d_gene: -
abundance: -
v_gene: TRBV11-2
j_gene: TRBJ1-5
CDR3nt: TGTGCCAGCAGCTTAAGGGGGACGTATAGCAATCAGCCCCAGCATTTT
CDR3aa: CASSLRGTYSNQPQHF

d_gene: -
abundance: -
v_gene: TRBV9
j_gene: TRBJ1-1
CDR3nt: TGTGCCAGCAGCGTCGAGATGAACACTGAAGCTTTCTTT
CDR3aa: CASSVEMNTEAFF

d_gene: TRBD1
abundance: -
v_gene: TRBV5-1
j_gene: TRBJ2-3
CDR3nt: TGCGCCAGCAGCCCGACAGGGGTCACAGATACGCAGTATTTT
CDR3aa: CASSPTGVTDTQYF

d_gene: TRBD1
abundance: -
v_gene: TRBV4-1
j_gene: TRBJ1-5
CDR3nt: TGCGCCAGCAGCCAATCCCCCTTTCCGGGACAGGTAAAGCATTTT
CDR3aa: CASSQSPFPGQVKHF

d_gene: -
abundance: -
v_gene: TRBV6-6
j_gene: TRBJ2-7
CDR3nt: TGTGCCAGCAGTTACTCCCGGACAGAGGTCTCCTACGAGCAGTACTTC
CDR3aa: CASSYSRTEVSYEQYF

d_gene: -
abundance: -
v_gene: TRBV5-1
j_gene: TRBJ1-2
CDR3nt: TGCGCCAGCAGCTCCAGTCCCTACTCAGGGGCCGCTAACTATGGCTACACCTTC
CDR3aa: CASSSSPYSGAANYGYTF

d_gene: -
abundance: once
v_gene: TRBV27
j_gene: TRBJ2-2
CDR3nt: TGTGCCAGCAGTTTAAACGCGGCGGGCGGGGAGCTGTTTTTT
CDR3aa: CASSLNAAGGELFF

d_gene: TRBD1
abundance: -
v_gene: TRBV5-6
j_gene: TRBJ2-2
CDR3nt: TGTGCCAGCAGCTTCCGACAGGGGACCCAGGCCGGGGAGCTGTTTTTT
CDR3aa: CASSFRQGTQAGELFF

d_gene: -
abundance: -
v_gene: TRBV6-5
j_gene: TRBJ1-1
CDR3nt: TGTGCCAGCGCTAAGCAGGGTCTGAACACTGAAGCTTTCTTT
CDR3aa: CASAKQGLNTEAFF

d_gene: TRBD2
abundance: -
v_gene: TRBV27
j_gene: TRBJ2-3
CDR3nt: TGTGCCAGCAGTTTCGGACTAGGGAAAGATACGCAGTATTTT
CDR3aa: CASSFGLGKDTQYF

d_gene: -
abundance: -
v_gene: TRBV6-5
j_gene: TRBJ2-2
CDR3nt: TGTGCCAGCAGTTATCAGGGCGGGAACACCGGGGAGCTGTTTTTT
CDR3aa: CASSYQGGNTGELFF

d_gene: -
abundance: few
v_gene: TRBV3-1/TRBV3-2
j_gene: TRBJ2-6
CDR3nt: TGTGCCAGCACTTTTTCTGGGGCCAACGTCCTGACTTTC
CDR3aa: CASTFSGANVLTF

d_gene: TRBD1
abundance: -
v_gene: TRBV29-1
j_gene: TRBJ2-2
CDR3nt: TGCAGCGTTAAGACAGGGCCAACGAACACCGGGGAGCTGTTTTTT
CDR3aa: CSVKTGPTNTGELFF

d_gene: -
abundance: -
v_gene: TRBV3-1/TRBV3-2
j_gene: TRBJ1-6
CDR3nt: TGTGCCAGCAGCCAAGAGCCCGCCAGTCGACAAAATTCACCCCTCCACTTT
CDR3aa: CASSQEPASRQNSPLHF

d_gene: TRBD1
abundance: -
v_gene: TRBV6-6
j_gene: TRBJ1-1
CDR3nt: TGTGCCAGCAGTTCGACAGGGACCGGGGCTGAAGCTTTCTTT
CDR3aa: CASSSTGTGAEAFF

d_gene: TRBD1
abundance: -
v_gene: TRBV9
j_gene: TRBJ2-7
CDR3nt: TGTGCCAGCAGCCCACAGGGGTCTACAACCTACGAGCAGTACTTC
CDR3aa: CASSPQGSTTYEQYF

d_gene: -
abundance: -
v_gene: TRBV4-3
j_gene: TRBJ1-6
CDR3nt: TGCGCCAGCAGCCAAGATTCAGGGGTGAGTTCACCCCTCCACTTT
CDR3aa: CASSQDSGVSSPLHF

d_gene: -
abundance: -
v_gene: TRBV3-1/TRBV3-2
j_gene: TRBJ2-3
CDR3nt: TGTGCCAGCAGCCAACAAACTTTGGATACGCAGTATTTT
CDR3aa: CASSQQTLDTQYF

d_gene: -
abundance: -
v_gene: TRBV7-9
j_gene: TRBJ1-3
CDR3nt: TGTGCCAGCAGCTTAGACGGGAACACCATATATTTT
CDR3aa: CASSLDGNTIYF

d_gene: -
abundance: -
v_gene: TRBV15
j_gene: TRBJ1-6
CDR3nt: TGTGCCACCAGACCCGAAGGACTGTCACCCCTCCACTTT
CDR3aa: CATRPEGLSPLHF

d_gene: TRBD2
abundance: -
v_gene: TRBV5-1
j_gene: TRBJ2-5
CDR3nt: TGCGCCAGCAGCTTGGGGTTCGGATGGGGGGGAGAGACCCAGTACTTC
CDR3aa: CASSLGFGWGGETQYF

d_gene: -
abundance: -
v_gene: TRBV7-9
j_gene: TRBJ2-7
CDR3nt: TGTGCCAGCAGCTTAGCACAGACCTACGAGCAGTACTTC
CDR3aa: CASSLAQTYEQYF

d_gene: TRBD1
abundance: -
v_gene: TRBV9
j_gene: TRBJ2-3
CDR3nt: TGTGCCAGCAGCGCCGGGACGGGACAGGGCAGAGATACGCAGTATTTT
CDR3aa: CASSAGTGQGRDTQYF

d_gene: -
abundance: -
v_gene: TRBV5-1
j_gene: TRBJ2-7
CDR3nt: TGCGCCAGCAGCTCGACAGTAAACGAGCAGTACTTC
CDR3aa: CASSSTVNEQYF

d_gene: TRBD1
abundance: -
v_gene: TRBV19
j_gene: TRBJ1-1
CDR3nt: TGTGCCAGCAGGACAGGACTGAACACTGAAGCTTTCTTT
CDR3aa: CASRTGLNTEAFF

d_gene: TRBD1
abundance: -
v_gene: TRBV27
j_gene: TRBJ2-3
CDR3nt: TGTGCCAGCAGTTTGGGACAGGGCGGCACAGATACGCAGTATTTT
CDR3aa: CASSLGQGGTDTQYF

d_gene: -
abundance: -
v_gene: TRBV5-1
j_gene: TRBJ2-1
CDR3nt: TGCGCCAGCAGGCCCGGGAGAGGTAATGAGCAGTTCTTC
CDR3aa: CASRPGRGNEQFF

d_gene: TRBD2
abundance: -
v_gene: TRBV11-2
j_gene: TRBJ2-5
CDR3nt: TGTGCCAGCAGCGCCCGGGGAGGGGAGACCCAGTACTTC
CDR3aa: CASSARGGETQYF

d_gene: -
abundance: -
v_gene: TRBV12-3/TRBV12-4
j_gene: TRBJ1-1
CDR3nt: TGTGCCAGCAGGGAGGGCACTGAAGCTTTCTTT
CDR3aa: CASREGTEAFF

d_gene: -
abundance: -
v_gene: TRBV28
j_gene: TRBJ1-2
CDR3nt: TGTGCCAGCAGTTTCGGGGGGAGGGATGGCTACACCTTC
CDR3aa: CASSFGGRDGYTF

d_gene: -
abundance: -
v_gene: TRBV20-1
j_gene: TRBJ2-5
CDR3nt: TGCAGTGCCGACACCCAAGAGACCCAGTACTTC
CDR3aa: CSADTQETQYF

d_gene: -
abundance: -
v_gene: TRBV19
j_gene: TRBJ1-4
CDR3nt: TGTGCCAGTAGGCTACCGGGATACAATAATGAAAAACTGTTTTTT
CDR3aa: CASRLPGYNNEKLFF

d_gene: TRBD1
abundance: -
v_gene: TRBV6-1
j_gene: TRBJ1-5
CDR3nt: TGTGCCAGCAGTGTAGGACAGGGTACGGATAGCAATCAGCCCCAGCATTTT
CDR3aa: CASSVGQGTDSNQPQHF

d_gene: TRBD1
abundance: -
v_gene: TRBV11-2
j_gene: TRBJ1-1
CDR3nt: TGTGCCAGCAGCAACCGGGACAGGGGGCGCCCGGACACTGAAGCTTTCTTT
CDR3aa: CASSNRDRGRPDTEAFF

d_gene: TRBD2
abundance: -
v_gene: TRBV5-1
j_gene: TRBJ2-7
CDR3nt: TGCGCCAGCAGCTTCGGGGGGAGTATAGTCGTCGAGCAGTACTTC
CDR3aa: CASSFGGSIVVEQYF

d_gene: -
abundance: -
v_gene: TRBV4-1
j_gene: TRBJ2-7
CDR3nt: TGCGCCAGCAGCCAAGGCCGGGGAACCTACGAGCAGTACTTC
CDR3aa: CASSQGRGTYEQYF

d_gene: -
abundance: -
v_gene: TRBV2
j_gene: TRBJ2-7
CDR3nt: TGTGCCAGCAGTGTGGAACAGACCACCTACGAGCAGTACTTC
CDR3aa: CASSVEQTTYEQYF

d_gene: -
abundance: -
v_gene: TRBV2
j_gene: TRBJ2-3
CDR3nt: TGTGCCAGACAGGGCACAGATACGCAGTATTTT
CDR3aa: CARQGTDTQYF

d_gene: TRBD2
abundance: -
v_gene: TRBV5-1
j_gene: TRBJ2-3
CDR3nt: TGCGCCAGCTCCCTGACCGGGACTAGCTCCATTATGGGGGATACGCAGTATTTT
CDR3aa: CASSLTGTSSIMGDTQYF

d_gene: TRBD1
abundance: -
v_gene: TRBV25-1
j_gene: TRBJ2-2
CDR3nt: TGTGCCAGCAGGACAGACAGGGAGAACACCGGGGAGCTGTTTTTT
CDR3aa: CASRTDRENTGELFF

d_gene: TRBD1
abundance: few
v_gene: TRBV6-5
j_gene: TRBJ1-2
CDR3nt: TGTGCCAGCAGCCCAGGGACAGGGGGTGATGGCTACACCTTC
CDR3aa: CASSPGTGGDGYTF

d_gene: -
abundance: -
v_gene: TRBV5-4
j_gene: TRBJ2-2
CDR3nt: TGTGCCAGCAGCTTGCTCTCGACGGGCACCGGGGAGCTGTTTTTT
CDR3aa: CASSLLSTGTGELFF

d_gene: -
abundance: -
v_gene: TRBV19
j_gene: TRBJ2-3
CDR3nt: TGTGCCAGTAGAATAGCTAGCACAGATACGCAGTATTTT
CDR3aa: CASRIASTDTQYF

d_gene: -
abundance: -
v_gene: TRBV19
j_gene: TRBJ1-1
CDR3nt: TGTGCCAGTAGTCCTATGGGGCCGAACACTGAAGCTTTCTTT
CDR3aa: CASSPMGPNTEAFF

d_gene: TRBD2
abundance: once
v_gene: TRBV19
j_gene: TRBJ2-7
CDR3nt: TGTGCCAGTAGTATAGATTGGCTAGCGGGAGGCCGCGAGCAGTATTTC
CDR3aa: CASSIDWLAGGREQYF

d_gene: TRBD1
abundance: -
v_gene: TRBV7-6
j_gene: TRBJ1-3
CDR3nt: TGTGCCAGCAGCCCGAGACAGGGGGCTCCTGGAAACACCATATATTTT
CDR3aa: CASSPRQGAPGNTIYF

d_gene: TRBD2
abundance: -
v_gene: TRBV7-6
j_gene: TRBJ2-7
CDR3nt: TGTGCCAGCAGCTTTGGACTAGCGGGAGGTTACGAGCAGTACTTC
CDR3aa: CASSFGLAGGYEQYF

d_gene: TRBD1
abundance: -
v_gene: TRBV7-9
j_gene: TRBJ2-1
CDR3nt: TGTGCCAGCAGCTTAGGAGGGGGCGCTGAGCAGTTCTTC
CDR3aa: CASSLGGGAEQFF

d_gene: -
abundance: -
v_gene: TRBV13
j_gene: TRBJ1-4
CDR3nt: TGTGCCAGCAGCCTAAGGGTCGGGAATAATGAAAAACTGTTTTTT
CDR3aa: CASSLRVGNNEKLFF

d_gene: TRBD1
abundance: -
v_gene: TRBV9
j_gene: TRBJ1-1
CDR3nt: TGTGCCAGCAGCCCCTATGACAGGGCGAACACTGAAGCTTTCTTT
CDR3aa: CASSPYDRANTEAFF

d_gene: -
abundance: -
v_gene: TRBV7-2
j_gene: TRBJ2-7
CDR3nt: TGTGCCAGCAGCTTAGATCCCAGGTACATCTCCTACGAGCAGTACTTC
CDR3aa: CASSLDPRYISYEQYF

d_gene: -
abundance: -
v_gene: TRBV2
j_gene: TRBJ2-5
CDR3nt: TGTGCCAGCAACCAGGGGCTTGCAAGCCAAGAGACCCAGTACTTC
CDR3aa: CASNQGLASQETQYF